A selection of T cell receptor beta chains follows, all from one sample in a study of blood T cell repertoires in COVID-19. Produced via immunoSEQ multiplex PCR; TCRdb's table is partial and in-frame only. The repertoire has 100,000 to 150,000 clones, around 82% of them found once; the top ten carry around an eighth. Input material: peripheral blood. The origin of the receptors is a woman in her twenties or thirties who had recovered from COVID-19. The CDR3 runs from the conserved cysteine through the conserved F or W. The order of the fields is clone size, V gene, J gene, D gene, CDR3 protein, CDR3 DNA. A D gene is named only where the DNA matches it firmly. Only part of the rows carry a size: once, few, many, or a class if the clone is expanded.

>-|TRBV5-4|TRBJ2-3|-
CASSFPAERDTQYF
TGTGCCAGCAGCTTCCCGGCGGAACGGGATACGCAGTATTTT
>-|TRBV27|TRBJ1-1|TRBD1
CASRVGGPNTEAFF
TGTGCCAGCAGAGTAGGGGGCCCGAACACTGAAGCTTTCTTT
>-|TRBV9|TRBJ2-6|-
CASSVSGGANVLTF
TGTGCCAGCAGCGTATCGGGTGGGGCCAACGTCCTGACTTTC
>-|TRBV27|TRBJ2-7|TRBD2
CASSLAGTSGTSYEQYF
TGTGCCAGCAGTTTAGCCGGGACTAGCGGTACCTCCTACGAGCAGTACTTC
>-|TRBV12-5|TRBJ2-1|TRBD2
CASGLSRASGMVNEQFF
TGTGCTAGTGGACTATCACGGGCTAGCGGGATGGTCAATGAGCAGTTCTTC
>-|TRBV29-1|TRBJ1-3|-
CSVETGFSGNTIYF
TGCAGCGTCGAGACGGGGTTCTCTGGAAACACCATATATTTT
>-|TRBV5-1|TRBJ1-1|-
CASRRGMNTEAFF
TGCGCCAGCAGAAGGGGGATGAACACTGAAGCTTTCTTT
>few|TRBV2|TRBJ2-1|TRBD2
CASSAPGTSGIGEQFF
TGTGCCAGCAGTGCACCCGGGACTAGCGGGATTGGTGAGCAGTTCTTC
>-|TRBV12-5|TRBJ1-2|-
CASGLRHGGVDYGYTF
TGTGCTAGTGGTTTGCGACACGGAGGGGTGGACTATGGCTACACCTTC
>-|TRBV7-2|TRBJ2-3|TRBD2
CASSLSSGAVEDTQYF
TGTGCCAGCAGCTTATCTAGCGGGGCGGTGGAAGATACGCAGTATTTT
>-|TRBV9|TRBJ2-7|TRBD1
CASSAYAGTGGTYEQYF
TGTGCCAGCAGCGCCTACGCCGGGACAGGGGGCACCTACGAGCAGTACTTC
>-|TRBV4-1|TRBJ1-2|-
CASSQDQGNYGYTF
TGCGCCAGCAGCCAAGACCAGGGAAACTATGGCTACACCTTC
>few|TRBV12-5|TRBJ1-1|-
CASGLGGGHTEAFF
TGTGCTAGTGGCCTTGGCGGTGGTCACACTGAAGCTTTCTTT